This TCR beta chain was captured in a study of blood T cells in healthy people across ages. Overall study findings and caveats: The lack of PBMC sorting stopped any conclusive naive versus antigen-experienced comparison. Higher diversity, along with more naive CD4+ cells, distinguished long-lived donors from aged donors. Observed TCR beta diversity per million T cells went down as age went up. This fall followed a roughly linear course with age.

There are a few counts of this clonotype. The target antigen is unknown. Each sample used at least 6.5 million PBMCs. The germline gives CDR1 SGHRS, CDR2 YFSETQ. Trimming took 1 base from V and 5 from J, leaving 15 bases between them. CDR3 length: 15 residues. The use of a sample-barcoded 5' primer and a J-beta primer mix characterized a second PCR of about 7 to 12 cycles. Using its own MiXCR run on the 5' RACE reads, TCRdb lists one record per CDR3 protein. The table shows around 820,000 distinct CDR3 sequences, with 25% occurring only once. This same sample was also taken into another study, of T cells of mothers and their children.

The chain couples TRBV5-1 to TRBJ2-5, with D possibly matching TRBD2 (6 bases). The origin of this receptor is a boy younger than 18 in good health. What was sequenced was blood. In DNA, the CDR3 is TGCGCCAGCAGCTTGTCCGGAGGGGAGGTGGAGACCCAGTACTTC. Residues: CASSLSGGEVETQYF.